This is a list of T cell receptor beta chains from one sample in a study of T cell responses to AZD1222 COVID-19 vaccine. The data were produced by immunoSEQ multiplex PCR, yet TCRdb's version contains in-frame clones alone and is incomplete. The table has roughly 160,000 clones, roughly nine tenths seen once; the top ten hold roughly 6.9%. The source material was peripheral blood, sampled on day 0 of AZD1222 vaccination. All receptors come from an adult in good health. CDR3s include the opening cysteine and the closing phenylalanine or tryptophan.

V: TRBV18
J: TRBJ1-4
length: 16
CDR3: CASSQDRASGNEKLFF

V: TRBV6-1
J: TRBJ1-4
length: 17
CDR3: CASSEASGVATNEKLFF

V: TRBV7-2
J: TRBJ1-6
length: 15
CDR3: CASSPPQGSNSPLHF

V: TRBV4-1
J: TRBJ2-2
length: 16
CDR3: CASSQDAGRLTGELFF

V: TRBV27
J: TRBJ1-3
length: 14
CDR3: CASSLGVSGNTIYF

V: TRBV13
J: TRBJ2-5
length: 14
CDR3: CASSLGKNLETQYF

V: TRBV19
J: TRBJ1-2
length: 14
CDR3: CASSMDITNYGYTF

V: TRBV28
J: TRBJ2-7
length: 12
CDR3: CASSLSRYEQYF

V: TRBV23-1
J: TRBJ2-3
length: 16
CDR3: CASSQWRTDCTDTQYF

V: TRBV3-1/TRBV3-2
J: TRBJ2-7
length: 13
CDR3: CASRAGRIYEQYF

V: TRBV21-1
J: TRBJ2-1
length: 20
CDR3: CASSRKTSGGQLSSYNEQFF

V: TRBV6-5
J: TRBJ2-5
length: 11
CDR3: CASTAFETQYF

V: TRBV29-1
J: TRBJ2-3
length: 13
CDR3: CSVIGRFTDTQYF

V: TRBV9
J: TRBJ1-6
length: 16
CDR3: CASSVGGGSYNSPLHF

V: TRBV27
J: TRBJ2-3
length: 18
CDR3: CASSLRGRPPSSTDTQYF

V: TRBV9
J: TRBJ2-6
length: 15
CDR3: CASSVQSSGANVLTF

V: TRBV2
J: TRBJ1-1
length: 12
CDR3: CANTGAHTEAFF

V: TRBV5-4
J: TRBJ1-1
length: 13
CDR3: CASSSTGLPEAFF

V: TRBV15
J: TRBJ1-2
length: 14
CDR3: CAVRRQGESYGYTF

V: TRBV5-4
J: TRBJ2-5
length: 18
CDR3: CASSLFTSGGDRQETQYF

V: TRBV10-2
J: TRBJ2-3
length: 13
CDR3: CASSPASTDTQYF

V: TRBV7-9
J: TRBJ2-1
length: 17
CDR3: CASSLGGRGISYNEQFF

V: TRBV27
J: TRBJ2-2
length: 13
CDR3: CASRNRGAGELFF

V: TRBV5-1
J: TRBJ2-5
length: 13
CDR3: CASSLQTEETQYF

V: TRBV29-1
J: TRBJ2-1
length: 14
CDR3: CSVGQGDPWNEQFF

V: TRBV21-1
J: TRBJ2-7
length: 14
CDR3: CASSTWAPGREQYF

V: TRBV27
J: TRBJ2-3
length: 14
CDR3: CASSLSGRADTQYF

V: TRBV5-1
J: TRBJ1-6
length: 18
CDR3: CASSLKPLEDSYNSPLHF

V: TRBV27
J: TRBJ2-7
length: 13
CDR3: CASRASGGYEQYF

V: TRBV14
J: TRBJ2-6
length: 17
CDR3: CASSQFPSLSGANVLTF

V: TRBV7-2
J: TRBJ2-5
length: 14
CDR3: CASSLRLAKETQYF

V: TRBV7-9
J: TRBJ1-4
length: 15
CDR3: CASSSQGWPNEKLFF

V: TRBV10-3
J: TRBJ1-1
length: 20
CDR3: CAISEGGTGLPVWVNTEAFF

V: TRBV5-1
J: TRBJ1-2
length: 13
CDR3: CASSFSRDTGYTF

V: TRBV7-3
J: TRBJ2-2
length: 15
CDR3: CASARGTSDDGELFF

V: TRBV3-1/TRBV3-2
J: TRBJ1-1
length: 15
CDR3: CASSQDLARVTEAFF

V: TRBV28
J: TRBJ2-7
length: 14
CDR3: CASSADRGPYEQYF

V: TRBV19
J: TRBJ1-5
length: 19
CDR3: CASSALGQPFGNSNQPQHF

V: TRBV6-5
J: TRBJ2-3
length: 13
CDR3: CASSPNAADTQYF

V: TRBV5-1
J: TRBJ2-2
length: 14
CDR3: CASSLEGDTGELFF

V: TRBV21-1
J: TRBJ2-1
length: 14
CDR3: CASSKTRSYNEQFF